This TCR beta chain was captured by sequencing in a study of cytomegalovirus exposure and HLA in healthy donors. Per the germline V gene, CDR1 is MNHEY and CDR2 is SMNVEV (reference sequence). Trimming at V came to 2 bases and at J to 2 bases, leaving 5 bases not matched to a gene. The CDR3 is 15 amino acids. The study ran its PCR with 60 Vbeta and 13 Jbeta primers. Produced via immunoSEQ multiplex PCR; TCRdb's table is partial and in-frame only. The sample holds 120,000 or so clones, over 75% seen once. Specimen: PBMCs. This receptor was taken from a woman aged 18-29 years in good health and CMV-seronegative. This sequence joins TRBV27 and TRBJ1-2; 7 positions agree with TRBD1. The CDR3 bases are TGTGCCAGCAGTTTACGTGGGACAGACAACTATGGCTACACCTTC. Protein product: CASSLRGTDNYGYTF.